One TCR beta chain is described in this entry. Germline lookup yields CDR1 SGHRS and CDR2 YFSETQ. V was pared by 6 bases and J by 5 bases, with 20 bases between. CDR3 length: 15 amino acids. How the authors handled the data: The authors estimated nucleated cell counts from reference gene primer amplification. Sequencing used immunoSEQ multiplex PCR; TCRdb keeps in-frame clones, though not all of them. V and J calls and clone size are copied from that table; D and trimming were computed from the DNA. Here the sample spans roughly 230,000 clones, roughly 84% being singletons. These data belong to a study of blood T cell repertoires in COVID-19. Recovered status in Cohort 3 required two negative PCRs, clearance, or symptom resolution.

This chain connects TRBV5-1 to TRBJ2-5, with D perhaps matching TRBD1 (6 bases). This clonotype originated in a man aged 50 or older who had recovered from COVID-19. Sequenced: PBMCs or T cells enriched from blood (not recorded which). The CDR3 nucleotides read TGCGCCAGCAAGGAGCTCGTTGGGGGCACGGAGACCCAGTACTTC. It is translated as CASKELVGGTETQYF.